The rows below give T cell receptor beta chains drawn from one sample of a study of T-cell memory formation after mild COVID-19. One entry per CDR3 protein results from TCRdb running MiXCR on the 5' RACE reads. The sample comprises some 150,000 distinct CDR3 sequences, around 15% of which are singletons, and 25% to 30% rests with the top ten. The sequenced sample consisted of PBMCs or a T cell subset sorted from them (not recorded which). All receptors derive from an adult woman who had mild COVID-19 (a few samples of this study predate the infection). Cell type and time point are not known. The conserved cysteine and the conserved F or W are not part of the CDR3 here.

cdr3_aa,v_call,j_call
ASSSIGQGEPNEQF,TRBV12-3/TRBV12-4,TRBJ2-1
ASSQGRGNSYEQY,TRBV4-2,TRBJ2-7
ASSQDDGGGYNEQF,TRBV4-2,TRBJ2-1
ASTLGRPNEKLF,TRBV5-1,TRBJ1-4
SARGLLSSYEQY,TRBV20-1,TRBJ2-7
SAREWSESYEQY,TRBV20-1,TRBJ2-7
ASSIVGAGRYGYT,TRBV19,TRBJ1-2
AWRETGFVPGELF,TRBV30,TRBJ2-2
ASSLGTVGEQY,TRBV9,TRBJ2-7
ASSQGGSSTDTQY,TRBV9,TRBJ2-3
ASAGGENIQY,TRBV30,TRBJ2-4
ASGVGRTDTQY,TRBV6-5,TRBJ2-3
ASRSELGNQPQH,TRBV5-1,TRBJ1-5
ASSQAGLAGNEQF,TRBV4-2,TRBJ2-1
ASSSPSGFSYNEQF,TRBV12-3/TRBV12-4,TRBJ2-1
SARVRGTGLYEQY,TRBV20-1,TRBJ2-7
ASSLGSITEAF,TRBV27,TRBJ1-1
ASSMGTGRPEAF,TRBV7-3,TRBJ1-1
SVEGYGGVRNIQY,TRBV29-1,TRBJ2-4
ASSQAGGSYEQY,TRBV4-3,TRBJ2-7
ASSPRRANTGELF,TRBV7-8,TRBJ2-2
ASSLGGKNEQF,TRBV7-9,TRBJ2-1
ASSLVGNIQY,TRBV5-1,TRBJ2-4
ASSPDSSSSYEQY,TRBV7-9,TRBJ2-7
ASSFLVGGYT,TRBV21-1,TRBJ1-2
ASSEADREDTQY,TRBV2,TRBJ2-3
AICRNMNTEAF,TRBV10-3,TRBJ1-1
ASSLWAKNTEAF,TRBV11-1,TRBJ1-1
SARGSNQPQH,TRBV20-1,TRBJ1-5
ASSQLSGSYEQY,TRBV4-2,TRBJ2-7
ASSPPMTDSFYGYT,TRBV18,TRBJ1-2
ASSLPSGNTGELF,TRBV4-2,TRBJ2-2
ASSSPDREQY,TRBV13,TRBJ2-7
ASSLGPSRLASTGELF,TRBV7-6,TRBJ2-2
ASSFGTSGYIPYNEQF,TRBV12-3/TRBV12-4,TRBJ2-1
ATSDPGQSDQNIQY,TRBV24-1,TRBJ2-4
ASSSPSDSYNEKLF,TRBV13,TRBJ1-4
ASSSREDYEQY,TRBV7-9,TRBJ2-7
ASGSPGQGFYEQY,TRBV12-5,TRBJ2-7
ASSATGTGIYEQY,TRBV9,TRBJ2-7
ASSLRDRVTDTQY,TRBV12-3/TRBV12-4,TRBJ2-3
ASRTRGAGSYNEQF,TRBV7-9,TRBJ2-1
ASSVQQNSYNEQF,TRBV9,TRBJ2-1
ASSPRGTYHNQPQH,TRBV6-1,TRBJ1-5
ASSLAGTKEAF,TRBV7-2,TRBJ1-1
AWSATGADGYT,TRBV30,TRBJ1-2
ASSLDRDFSYNEQF,TRBV11-2,TRBJ2-1
ASSQSRGTPDRGEETQY,TRBV6-2/TRBV6-3,TRBJ2-5
ASSLRTGGTEAF,TRBV7-8,TRBJ1-1
ASSIVGGGQETQY,TRBV19,TRBJ2-5